The 6 T cell receptor beta chains listed next were all sequenced from one sample in a study of T cells after posttransplantation cyclophosphamide. The protocol was immunoSEQ multiplex PCR, while the TCRdb copy is restricted to in-frame clones and leaves out a portion. Seen here are roughly 20,000 clones, 70% to 80% observed once, and the top ten hold 27%. A marrow graft followed busulfan-fludarabine conditioning, with cyclophosphamide on days +3 and +4. The starting material was PBMCs, obtained after an allogeneic stem cell transplant with post-transplant cyclophosphamide. Receptors originate from a young adult male patient who received an allogeneic stem cell transplant from a related donor, was CMV-positive, and had acute GVHD only. Some T cells may originate from the graft donor.

J is TRBJ2-5 and V is TRBV29-1; D possibly corresponds to TRBD2 (5 bases). The CDR3 has 13 residues. CDR1 and CDR2 (germline): SQVTM, ANQGSEA. V gave up 6 bases and J gave up 0 bases, with 11 bases separating them. CDR3 coding DNA: TGCAGCGTCGCCGCTAGCAACCAAGAGACCCAGTACTTC. It encodes CSVAASNQETQYF.

This clone was seen a handful of times. This rearrangement joins TRBV4-3 to TRBJ1-2, with 7 positions matching TRBD1. The germline CDR1 and CDR2 sequences are LGHNA and YSLEER. The CDR3 totals 13 residues. Trimming at V came to 4 bases and at J to 8 bases, leaving 7 bases not matched to a gene. CDR3 nucleotide sequence: TGCGCCAGCAGCCGGGACAGCCTTCGGGGCTACACCTTC. Translating it yields CASSRDSLRGYTF.

Of note for this clone: It is unclear where the CDR3 begins or ends on the DNA, so no DNA is shown, and the CDR3 is as TCRdb lists it. V is TRBV6-5 and J is TRBJ2-7; no check of the table's D call, TRBD2, against the DNA was made. Germline V gives CDR1 MNHEY, CDR2 SVGAGI. The CDR3 is 12 amino acids long, termini counted. This CDR3 reads CASSSSGYEQYF.

V usage is TRBV11-2 and J usage is TRBJ2-5; a weak D match, TRBD1 (6 bases). There are 15 residues in the CDR3. Germline CDR1 SGHAT, CDR2 FQNNGV. V was cut by 3 bases and J by 5 bases, with 16 bases left in between. In nucleotides, the CDR3 is TGTGCCAGCAGCTTCCACAGGGTATCTAGGGAGACCCAGTACTTC. Protein product: CASSFHRVSRETQYF. Supplemented by reference TRBV11-2 and TRBJ2-5, the full variable domain reads EAGVAQSPRYKIIEKRQSVAFWCNPISGHATLYWYQQILGQGPKLLIQFQNNGVVDDSQLPKDRFSAERLKGVDSTLKIQPAKLEDSAVYLCASSFHRVSRETQYFGPGTRLLVL.

This sequence joins TRBV7-2 and TRBJ2-7, with a possible D match to TRBD2 (7 bases). The CDR3 loop spans 14 amino acids. V lost 2 bases, J lost 6 bases, and 14 bases lay in between. Germline assignment: CDR1 SGHTA and CDR2 FQGNSA. The DNA for the CDR3 is TGTGCCAGCAGCTTATTCGGGGGGCCTGGCGAGCAGTACTTC. This sequence encodes CASSLFGGPGEQYF.

This clone has a single count. V usage is TRBV4-3 and J usage is TRBJ1-1, with D uncertain. The V end lost 1 base, the J end lost 1 base, and 7 bases lay between the germline ends. This CDR3 has 14 residues. The germline V gene encodes CDR1 LGHNA and CDR2 YSLEER. CDR3 loop: CASSQGRRNTEAFF. In DNA, the CDR3 is TGCGCCAGCAGCCAAGGGAGGAGGAACACTGAAGCTTTCTTT.